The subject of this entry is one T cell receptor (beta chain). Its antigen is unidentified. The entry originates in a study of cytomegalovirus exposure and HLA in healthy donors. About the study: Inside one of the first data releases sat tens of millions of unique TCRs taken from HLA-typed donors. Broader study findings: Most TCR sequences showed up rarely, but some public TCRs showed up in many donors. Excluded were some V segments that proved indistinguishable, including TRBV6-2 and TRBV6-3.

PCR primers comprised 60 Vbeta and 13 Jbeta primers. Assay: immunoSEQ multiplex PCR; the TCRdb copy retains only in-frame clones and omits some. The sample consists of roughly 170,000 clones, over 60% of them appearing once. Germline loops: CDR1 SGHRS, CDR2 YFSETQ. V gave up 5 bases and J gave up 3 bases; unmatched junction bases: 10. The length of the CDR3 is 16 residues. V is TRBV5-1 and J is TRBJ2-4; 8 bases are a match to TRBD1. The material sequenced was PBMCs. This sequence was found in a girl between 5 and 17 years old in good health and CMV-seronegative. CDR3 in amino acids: CASSILQGAGKNIQYF. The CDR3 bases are TGCGCCAGCAGTATCCTTCAGGGGGCAGGCAAAAACATTCAGTACTTC.